A selection of T cell receptor beta chains follows, all from one sample in a study of radiation and T cells in renal cell carcinoma. Clones were sequenced by immunoSEQ multiplex PCR, and TCRdb holds only the in-frame ones, with some missing. The sample contains roughly 120,000 clones, approximately 78% of which appear only once. The material was blood, obtained from a patient whose treatment included radiotherapy and nephrectomy. These receptor sequences come from a woman in her sixties or seventies with renal cell carcinoma. CDR3s include the opening cysteine and the closing phenylalanine or tryptophan. The D gene is left open where the match is weak. Size is stated for part of the rows, as once, few or many counts, or as a class when the clone is expanded.

j_gene,abundance,v_gene,d_gene,len,CDR3nt,CDR3aa
TRBJ1-2,once,TRBV7-9,TRBD1,14,TGTGCCAGCAGCGGGACAGCCTATGAATATGGCTACACCTTC,CASSGTAYEYGYTF
TRBJ1-1,-,TRBV6-5,-,14,TGTGCCAGCAGCCGGGCCTCGATAAACACTGAAGCTTTCTTT,CASSRASINTEAFF
TRBJ2-7,-,TRBV6-5,-,14,TGTGCCAGCAGCCGGTCCCGGGACGGGTACGAGCAGTACTTC,CASSRSRDGYEQYF
TRBJ2-5,-,TRBV28,-,12,TGTGCCAGCAAATTGGGGGAGGAGACCCAGTACTTC,CASKLGEETQYF
TRBJ1-2,few,TRBV28,TRBD1,13,TGTGCCAGCAGTTCCGGGACAGTCTATGGCTACACCTTC,CASSSGTVYGYTF
TRBJ1-5,-,TRBV28,-,15,TGTGCCAGCAGTTTCACCCTTTTGGTGGATCAGCCCCAGCATTTT,CASSFTLLVDQPQHF
TRBJ2-7,-,TRBV6-5,-,12,TGTGCCAGCGGATACGGTCGCTACGAGCAGTACTTC,CASGYGRYEQYF
TRBJ1-1,-,TRBV20-1,-,11,TGCAGTGGGAGGTCGTCCGATGAAGCTTTCTTT,CSGRSSDEAFF
TRBJ2-7,once,TRBV7-2,-,12,TGTGCCAGCAGTCATGAAATCTACGAGCAGTACTTC,CASSHEIYEQYF
TRBJ1-1,-,TRBV19,TRBD1,16,TGTGCCAGTAGTATAGATCTCAGGGGGCTAGGCACTGAAGCTTTCTTT,CASSIDLRGLGTEAFF
TRBJ2-7,-,TRBV5-1,-,13,TGCGCCAGCAGCTTGGTTGGGCCCTACGAGCAGTACTTC,CASSLVGPYEQYF
TRBJ2-5,-,TRBV6-5,TRBD2,15,TGTGCCAGCAGCACGGGAGGGGGTGGGAAAGAGACCCAGTACTTC,CASSTGGGGKETQYF
TRBJ1-2,-,TRBV19,-,12,TGTGCCAGTAGTATCGTTAACTATGGCTACACCTTC,CASSIVNYGYTF
TRBJ2-7,-,TRBV28,-,12,TGTGCCAGCAGTCCCACCCTACAGAAGCAGTACTTC,CASSPTLQKQYF
TRBJ2-1,-,TRBV7-9,-,11,TGTGCCAGCAGCTTTGGGCAGGGTTGGTTCTTC,CASSFGQGWFF
TRBJ1-2,-,TRBV7-6,-,18,TGTGCCAGCAGCTTAGGAGGGAGGGCGGGTTTTGGAAAGAGTGGCTACACCTTC,CASSLGGRAGFGKSGYTF
TRBJ2-3,-,TRBV19,TRBD2,16,TGTGCCAGTAGTATATCAGCGGGAGAGTTCACAGATACGCAGTATTTT,CASSISAGEFTDTQYF
TRBJ1-1,medium-sized,TRBV5-1,-,13,TGCGCCAGCAGCTTAACCGGGGGCACTGAAGCTTTCTTT,CASSLTGGTEAFF
TRBJ1-1,-,TRBV9,TRBD1,19,TGTGCCAGCAGCGTAGACGAAAGGGGCAGGGGGACGCTAAACACTGAAGCTTTCTTT,CASSVDERGRGTLNTEAFF
TRBJ1-1,-,TRBV5-1,-,14,TGCGCCAGCAGCTTGGGGGGCGCGGAAACTGAAGCTTTCTTT,CASSLGGAETEAFF